The 14 T cell receptor beta chains presented below share a single source sample, sequenced in a study of T cell responses to AZD1222 COVID-19 vaccine. Sequenced by immunoSEQ multiplex PCR; TCRdb stores in-frame clones only, minus some. Of around 160,000 clones listed, about 91% are singletons. Sample: peripheral blood, taken 28 days after the second AZD1222 dose. The receptors were gathered from an adult who received the AZD1222 COVID-19 vaccine.

The chain recombines TRBV14 with TRBJ2-1; D is ambiguous. The CDR3 covers 13 residues. From germline, CDR1 is SGHDN and CDR2 FVKESK. Trimming shortened V by 0 bases and J by 4 bases, and 4 bases separated the two germline ends. CDR3 DNA sequence: TGTGCCAGCAGCCAAGACAGGTACAATGAGCAGTTCTTC. This translates into CASSQDRYNEQFF.

This chain's CDR3 is CASSLGSGVYEQYF. The CDR3 DNA follows: TGTGCCAGCAGCTTAGGGTCCGGGGTCTACGAGCAGTACTTC. V is TRBV7-8 and J is TRBJ2-7; D might be TRBD2 (5 bases). Germline V gene sequence: CDR1 SGHVS, CDR2 FQNEAQ. V was shortened by 1 base and J by 3 bases, with 10 bases between the two germline ends. The CDR3 has 14 amino acids. The full variable domain, rest sourced from reference TRBV7-8 and TRBJ2-7, is GAGVSQSPRYKVAKRGQDVALRCDPISGHVSLFWYQQALGQGPEFLTYFQNEAQLDKSGLPSDRFFAERPEGSVSTLKIQRTQQEDSAVYLCASSLGSGVYEQYFGPGTRLTVT.

V and J are TRBV27 and TRBJ2-7; 7 positions agree with TRBD2. The CDR3 consists of 13 residues. Germline V gives CDR1 MNHEY, CDR2 SMNVEV (reference sequence). Germline trimming cut 5 bases from V and 4 bases from J; bases unmatched to any gene: 5. The CDR3 protein is CASSPTAGYEQYF. The CDR3 nucleotides are TGTGCCAGCAGTCCCACAGCGGGGTACGAGCAGTACTTC.

CDR3 in amino acids: CASSPRNSGNEQFF. CDR3 coding DNA: TGCGCCAGCAGCCCACGGAACTCCGGTAATGAGCAGTTCTTC. The genes are TRBV4-3 and TRBJ2-1; D remains ambiguous. V dropped 4 bases and J dropped 7 bases, with 14 bases sitting between them. This CDR3 contains 14 residues. CDR1 LGHNA and CDR2 YSLEER come from the germline V gene.

The chain couples TRBV14 to TRBJ2-1; TRBD2 matches 8 bases. V lost 4 bases and J lost 11; bases outside the gene matches: 10. Germline V gene sequence: CDR1 SGHDN, CDR2 FVKESK. The CDR3 loop spans 14 amino acids. The CDR3 bases are TGTGCCAGCAGCCCCCAGCGGGCGGGGGGTAAGCAGTTCTTC. Its protein product is CASSPQRAGGKQFF.

The genes are TRBV10-3 and TRBJ2-2, with 9 positions matching TRBD1. V lost 7 bases and J lost 5; bases outside the gene matches: 5. This CDR3 region has 14 residues. From germline, CDR1 is ENHRY and CDR2 SYGVKD. The DNA for the CDR3 is TGTGCCATCACCCGGACAGGGGAAACCGGGGAGCTGTTTTTT. Protein: CAITRTGETGELFF.

CDR3 in DNA: TGTGCCAGCAGTTGGGTAGAAGGACAGGGGGTCCATGAGCAGTTCTTC. As protein: CASSWVEGQGVHEQFF. The V gene is TRBV6-4, the J gene TRBJ2-1, with 10 nucleotides matching TRBD1. V lost 5 bases to trimming and J lost 8 bases; unmatched junction nucleotides: 12. The CDR3 is made up of 16 amino acids. CDR1 is MRHNA and CDR2 is SNTAGT in the germline V gene.

This clone was detected only once. J is TRBJ2-2 and V is TRBV30, with D possibly matching TRBD1 (5 bases). V was shortened by 0 bases and J by 5 bases, with 13 bases between the two germline ends. The CDR3 runs to 15 residues. Germline values: CDR1 GTSNPN, CDR2 SVGIG (reference sequence). CDR3 protein: CAWSVVGRGTGELFF. The CDR3 coding sequence is TGTGCCTGGAGTGTAGTGGGGCGAGGAACCGGGGAGCTGTTTTTT.

This chain uses TRBV10-3 with TRBJ2-3; 10 bases are shared with TRBD2. V lost 6 bases and J lost 8; bases outside the gene matches: 11. The CDR3 has 15 amino acids. From germline, CDR1 is ENHRY and CDR2 SYGVKD. CDR3 protein: CAIRGIAGGLGTQYF. CDR3 nucleotides: TGTGCCATCAGGGGAATAGCGGGAGGTCTGGGTACGCAGTATTTT.

The chain links TRBV19 to TRBJ1-5; no reliable D call. The ends were cut back, 7 bases at V and 1 base at J, with 8 bases in the middle. CDR1 is LNHDA and CDR2 is SQIVND in the germline V gene (reference sequence). The CDR3 loop spans 13 amino acids. This chain's CDR3 is CASIGGSNQPQHF. The CDR3 DNA sequence: TGTGCCAGTATAGGCGGCAGCAATCAGCCCCAGCATTTT.

The gene calls are TRBV2 and TRBJ1-1; D gene unclear. CDR3 length equals 13 residues. CDR1 and CDR2 from the germline V gene are SNHLY and FYNNEI. The V and J ends lost 6 bases and 2 bases respectively, with 10 bases between them. The CDR3, as DNA: TGTGCCAGCAGGGGCGACTTCAACACTGAAGCTTTCTTT. Protein sequence: CASRGDFNTEAFF.

J is TRBJ2-5 and V is TRBV10-2, with TRBD1 identical over 7 bases. The CDR3 loop spans 15 amino acids. CDR1 and CDR2 (germline): WSHSY, SAAADI. V lost 6 bases, J lost 5 bases, and 12 bases stayed unmatched. CDR3 nucleotides: TGCGCCAGCAGGGCTGGGACAGAGAGGGGGGAGACCCAGTACTTC. Its translation is CASRAGTERGETQYF.

The chain uses TRBV9 and TRBJ2-7; TRBD2 matches at 7 bases. V was clipped by 3 bases and J by 6 bases; unmatched bases: 6. This CDR3 has 13 residues. Germline V gene data show CDR1 as SGDLS and CDR2 as YYNGEE. CDR3 sequence reads: CASSARLASEQYF. CDR3 nucleotide sequence: TGTGCCAGCAGCGCTAGACTAGCCTCCGAGCAGTACTTC.

This sequence joins TRBV11-2 and TRBJ1-2; no reliable D call. Trimming left V 3 bases short and J 6 bases short, with 8 bases between. The CDR3 has 12 residues. CDR1 and CDR2 (germline): SGHAT, FQNNGV. CDR3 protein: CASSLVRDGYTF. In nucleotides, the CDR3 is TGTGCCAGCAGCTTGGTTAGAGATGGCTACACCTTC.